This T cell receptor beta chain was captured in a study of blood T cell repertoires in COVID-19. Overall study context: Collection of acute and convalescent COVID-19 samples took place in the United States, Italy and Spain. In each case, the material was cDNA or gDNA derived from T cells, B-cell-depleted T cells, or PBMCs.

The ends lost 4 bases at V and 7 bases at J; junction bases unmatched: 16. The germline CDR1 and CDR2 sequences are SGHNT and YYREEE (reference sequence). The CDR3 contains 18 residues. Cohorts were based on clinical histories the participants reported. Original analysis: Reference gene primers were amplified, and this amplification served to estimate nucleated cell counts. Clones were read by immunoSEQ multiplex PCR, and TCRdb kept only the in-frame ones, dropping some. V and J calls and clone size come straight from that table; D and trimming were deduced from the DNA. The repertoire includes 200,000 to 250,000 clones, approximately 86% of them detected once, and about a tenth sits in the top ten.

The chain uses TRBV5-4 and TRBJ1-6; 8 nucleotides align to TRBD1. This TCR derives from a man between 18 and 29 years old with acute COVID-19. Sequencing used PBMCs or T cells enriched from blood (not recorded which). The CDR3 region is CASSLLGQGFLRNSPLHF. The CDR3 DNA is TGTGCCAGCAGCCTGCTTGGACAGGGTTTCCTGCGAAATTCACCCCTCCACTTT. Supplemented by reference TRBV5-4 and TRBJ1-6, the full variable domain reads ETGVTQSPTHLIKTRGQQVTLRCSSQSGHNTVSWYQQALGQGPQFIFQYYREEENGRGNFPPRFSGLQFPNYSSELNVNALELDDSALYLCASSLLGQGFLRNSPLHFGNGTRLTVT.